This T cell receptor beta chain was identified in a study of shared T cell receptors in the human thymus. Looked up from germline, CDR1 is SEHNR and CDR2 is FQNEAQ (reference sequence). The V end lost 5 bases, the J end lost 3 bases, and 17 bases lay between the germline ends. This CDR3 spans 16 amino acids. Libraries were prepared by immunoSEQ multiplex PCR; TCRdb keeps only in-frame clonotypes and omits some of them. The table shows about 380,000 clones, with 85% to 95% occurring only once. The table lists this clone with a few counts. This sequence joins TRBV7-9 and TRBJ1-5; weak D call: TRBD1 (6 bases). The sequence was obtained from a human donor. Source material: thymocytes. In DNA form, the CDR3 reads TGTGCCAGCAGCCCAACAACAGGGACTATCAATCAGCCCCAGCATTTT. Translation gives CASSPTTGTINQPQHF.